Presented here are 3 T cell receptor beta chains from one specimen sequenced in a study of response to subunit inactivated influenza vaccine. From the RT-PCR reads, TCRdb called clonotypes with MiXCR, one entry per CDR3 protein. The sample carries hundreds of thousands of distinct CDR3 sequences, around 20% recorded once. The sequencing here drew on PBMCs from blood, taken 4 to 6 days after vaccination. These receptors came from a man aged 50-59 years who received an inactivated influenza vaccine.

CDR3 sequence (DNA): TGTGCCATCAGCTGGACAGGGGGCGAGAACGAGCAGTACTTC. Translated, it gives CAISWTGGENEQYF. The chain employs TRBV10-3 and TRBJ2-7; TRBD1 matches 11 bases. This CDR3 is 14 amino acids long. Per the germline V gene, CDR1 is ENHRY and CDR2 is SYGVKD. Trimming at V came to 6 bases and at J to 5 bases, leaving 6 bases not matched to a gene.

V and J are TRBV4-2 and TRBJ2-5, with a weak D call TRBD2 (6 bases). Trimming took off 0 bases at V and 4 bases at J, with 9 bases between the two ends. Germline-derived CDR1 and CDR2 are LGHNA and YNFKEQ. The CDR3 runs 14 residues. The CDR3 region is CASSQDGSRETQYF. The CDR3 DNA follows: TGTGCCAGCAGCCAAGACGGGAGTCGAGAGACCCAGTACTTC.

This clonotype was picked up a small number of times. This chain links TRBV4-2 with TRBJ1-1; D is perhaps TRBD1 (6 bases). The CDR3 covers 12 residues. Trimming took 4 bases from V and 8 from J, leaving 11 bases between them. CDR1 and CDR2 (germline): LGHNA, YNFKEQ. In DNA form, the CDR3 reads TGTGCCAGCAGCCCCGACAGGATGGAAGCTTTCTTT. It is translated as CASSPDRMEAFF.